This T cell receptor (beta chain) was recorded in a study of blood T cell repertoires in COVID-19. Assay: immunoSEQ multiplex PCR; the TCRdb copy retains only in-frame clones and omits some. The sample yields roughly 160,000 clones, roughly four fifths seen once. The V end lost 0 bases, the J end lost 3 bases, and 13 bases lay between the germline ends. CDR1 and CDR2 from the germline V gene are SGHKS and YYEKEE (reference sequence). The CDR3 is 15 amino acids. The specimen was peripheral blood. V is TRBV5-5 and J is TRBJ2-7; tentative D call: TRBD2 (5 bases). This sequence originates from a woman of 80 years or more with COVID-19, enrolled during active disease. The CDR3 nucleotides are TGTGCCAGCAGCTTGGGTCGTCGGGATTTCTACGAGCAGTACTTC. Its translation: CASSLGRRDFYEQYF.